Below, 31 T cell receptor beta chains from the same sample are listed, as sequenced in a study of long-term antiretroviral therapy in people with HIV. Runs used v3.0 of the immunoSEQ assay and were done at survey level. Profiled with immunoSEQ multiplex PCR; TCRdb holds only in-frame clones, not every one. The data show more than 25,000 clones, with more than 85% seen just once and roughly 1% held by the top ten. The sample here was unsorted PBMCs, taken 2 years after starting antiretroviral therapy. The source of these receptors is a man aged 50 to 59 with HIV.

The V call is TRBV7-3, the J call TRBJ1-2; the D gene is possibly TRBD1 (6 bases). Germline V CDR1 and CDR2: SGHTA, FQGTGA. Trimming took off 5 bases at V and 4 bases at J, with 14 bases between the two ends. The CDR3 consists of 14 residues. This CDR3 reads CASSPDGQSYGYTF. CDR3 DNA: TGTGCCAGCAGCCCCGATGGACAGTCCTATGGCTACACCTTC.

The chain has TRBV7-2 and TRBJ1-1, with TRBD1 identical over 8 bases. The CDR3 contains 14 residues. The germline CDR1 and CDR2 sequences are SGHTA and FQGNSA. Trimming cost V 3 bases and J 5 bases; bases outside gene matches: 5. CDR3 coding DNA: TGTGCCAGCAGCTTGGACAGGGCTATGACTGAAGCTTTCTTT. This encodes CASSLDRAMTEAFF.

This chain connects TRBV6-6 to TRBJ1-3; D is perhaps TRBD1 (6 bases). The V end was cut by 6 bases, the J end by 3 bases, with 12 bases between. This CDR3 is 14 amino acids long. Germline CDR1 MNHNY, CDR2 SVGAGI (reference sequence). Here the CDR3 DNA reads TGTGCCAGCAGCTCCGGACAGAGTGGAAACACCATATATTTT. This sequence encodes CASSSGQSGNTIYF.

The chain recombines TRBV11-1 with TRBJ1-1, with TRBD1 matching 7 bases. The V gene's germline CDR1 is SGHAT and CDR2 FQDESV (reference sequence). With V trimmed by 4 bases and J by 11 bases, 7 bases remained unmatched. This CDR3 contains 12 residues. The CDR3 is CASSSAGGGAFF. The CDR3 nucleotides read TGTGCCAGCAGCTCCGCAGGGGGAGGGGCTTTCTTT.

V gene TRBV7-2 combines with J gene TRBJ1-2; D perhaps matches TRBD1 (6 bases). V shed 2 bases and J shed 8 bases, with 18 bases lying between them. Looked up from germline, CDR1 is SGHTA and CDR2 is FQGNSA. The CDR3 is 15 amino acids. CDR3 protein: CASSLNPLQGQGYTF. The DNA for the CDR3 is TGTGCCAGCAGCTTAAATCCCCTACAGGGACAAGGCTACACCTTC.

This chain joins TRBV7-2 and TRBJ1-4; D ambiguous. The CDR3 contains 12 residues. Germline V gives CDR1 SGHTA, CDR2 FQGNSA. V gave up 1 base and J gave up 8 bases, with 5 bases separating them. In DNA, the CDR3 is TGTGCCAGCAGCTTAGGGTGGGAAAAACTGTTTTTT. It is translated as CASSLGWEKLFF.

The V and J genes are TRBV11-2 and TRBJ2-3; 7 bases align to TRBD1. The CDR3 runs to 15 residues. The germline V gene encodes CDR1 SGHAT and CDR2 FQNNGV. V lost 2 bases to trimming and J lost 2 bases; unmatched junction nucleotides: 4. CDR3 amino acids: CASSLQGVLTDTQYF. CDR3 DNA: TGTGCCAGCAGCTTACAGGGGGTCCTCACAGATACGCAGTATTTT.

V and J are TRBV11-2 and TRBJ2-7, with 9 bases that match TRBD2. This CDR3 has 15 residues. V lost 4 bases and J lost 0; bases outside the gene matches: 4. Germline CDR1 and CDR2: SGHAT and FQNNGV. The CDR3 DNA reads TGTGCCAGCAGCTCGACTAGCGGAAGCTCCTACGAGCAGTACTTC. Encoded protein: CASSSTSGSSYEQYF.

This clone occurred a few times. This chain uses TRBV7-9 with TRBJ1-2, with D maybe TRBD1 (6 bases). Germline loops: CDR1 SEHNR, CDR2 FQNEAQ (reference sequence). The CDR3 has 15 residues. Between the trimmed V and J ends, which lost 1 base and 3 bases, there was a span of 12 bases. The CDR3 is CASSLDGDMDYGYTF. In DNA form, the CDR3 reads TGTGCCAGCAGCTTAGATGGGGACATGGACTATGGCTACACCTTC.

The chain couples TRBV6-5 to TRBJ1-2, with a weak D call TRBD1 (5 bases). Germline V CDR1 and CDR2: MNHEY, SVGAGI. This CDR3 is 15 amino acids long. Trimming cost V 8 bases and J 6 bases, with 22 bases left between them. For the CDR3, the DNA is TGTGCCAGCGTTGGGGGGGAGGGCGTAGCGGATGGCTACACCTTC. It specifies CASVGGEGVADGYTF.

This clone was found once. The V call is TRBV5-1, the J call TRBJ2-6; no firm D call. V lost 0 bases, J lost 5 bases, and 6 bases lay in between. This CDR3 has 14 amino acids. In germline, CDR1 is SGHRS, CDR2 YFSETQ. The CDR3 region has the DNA TGCGCCAGCAGCTTGGACTTGAGGGCCAACGTCCTGACTTTC. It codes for CASSLDLRANVLTF. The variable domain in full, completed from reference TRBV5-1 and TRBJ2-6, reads KAGVTQTPRYLIKTRGQQVTLSCSPISGHRSVSWYQQTPGQGLQFLFEYFSETQRNKGNFPGRFSGRQFSNSRSEMNVSTLELGDSALYLCASSLDLRANVLTFGAGSRLTVL.

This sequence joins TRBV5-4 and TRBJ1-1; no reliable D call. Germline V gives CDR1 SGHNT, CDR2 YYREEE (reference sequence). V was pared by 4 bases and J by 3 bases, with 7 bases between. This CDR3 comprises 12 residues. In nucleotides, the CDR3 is TGTGCCAGCAGCCTAGATTACACTGAAGCTTTCTTT. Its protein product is CASSLDYTEAFF.

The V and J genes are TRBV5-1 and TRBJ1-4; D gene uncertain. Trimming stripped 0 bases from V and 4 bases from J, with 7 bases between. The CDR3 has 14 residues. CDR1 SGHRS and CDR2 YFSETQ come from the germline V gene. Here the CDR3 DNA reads TGCGCCAGCAGCTTGGTACCGAGTAATGAAAAACTGTTTTTT. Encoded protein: CASSLVPSNEKLFF.

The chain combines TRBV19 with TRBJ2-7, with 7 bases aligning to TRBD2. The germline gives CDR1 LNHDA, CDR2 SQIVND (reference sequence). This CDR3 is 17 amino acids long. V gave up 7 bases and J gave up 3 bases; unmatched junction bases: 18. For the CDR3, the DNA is TGTGCCAGTACTCATAGCCCCCTCCCGGGAGGTCGCTACGAGCAGTACTTC. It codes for CASTHSPLPGGRYEQYF.

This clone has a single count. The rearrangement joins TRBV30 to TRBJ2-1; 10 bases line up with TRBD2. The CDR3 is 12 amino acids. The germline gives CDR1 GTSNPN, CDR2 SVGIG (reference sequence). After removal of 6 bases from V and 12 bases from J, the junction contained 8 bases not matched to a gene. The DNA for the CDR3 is TGTGCCTGCCGGGGGACTAGCGAGGTGCAGTTCTTC. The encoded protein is CACRGTSEVQFF.

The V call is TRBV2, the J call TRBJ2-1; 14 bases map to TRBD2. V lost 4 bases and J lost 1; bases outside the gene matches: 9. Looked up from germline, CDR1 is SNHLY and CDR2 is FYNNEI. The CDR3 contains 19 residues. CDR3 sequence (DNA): TGTGCCAGCAGTGGCCCGGGACTAGCGGGAGATTCGTCCTACAATGAGCAGTTCTTC. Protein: CASSGPGLAGDSSYNEQFF.

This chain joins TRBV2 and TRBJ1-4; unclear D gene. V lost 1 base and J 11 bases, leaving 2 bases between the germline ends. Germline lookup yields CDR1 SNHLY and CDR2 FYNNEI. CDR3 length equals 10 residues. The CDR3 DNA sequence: TGTGCCAGCAGTGAAGACAAACTGTTTTTT. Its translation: CASSEDKLFF. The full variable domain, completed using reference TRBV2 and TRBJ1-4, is EPEVTQTPSHQVTQMGQEVILRCVPISNHLYFYWYRQILGQKVEFLVSFYNNEISEKSEIFDDQFSVERPDGSNFTLKIRSTKLEDSAMYFCASSEDKLFFGSGTQLSVL.

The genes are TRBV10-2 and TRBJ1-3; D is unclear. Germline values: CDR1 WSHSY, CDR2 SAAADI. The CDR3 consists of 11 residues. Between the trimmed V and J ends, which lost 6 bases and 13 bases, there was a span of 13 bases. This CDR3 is CASSPGASIYF. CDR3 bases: TGCGCCAGCAGCCCGGGAGCCTCGATATATTTT.

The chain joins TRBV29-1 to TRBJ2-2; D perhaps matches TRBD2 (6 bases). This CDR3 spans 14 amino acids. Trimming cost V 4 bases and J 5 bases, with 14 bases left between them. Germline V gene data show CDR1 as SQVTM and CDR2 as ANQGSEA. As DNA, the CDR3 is TGCAGCGTTGGTAGCAGGGCGGGAACCGGGGAGCTGTTTTTT. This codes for CSVGSRAGTGELFF.

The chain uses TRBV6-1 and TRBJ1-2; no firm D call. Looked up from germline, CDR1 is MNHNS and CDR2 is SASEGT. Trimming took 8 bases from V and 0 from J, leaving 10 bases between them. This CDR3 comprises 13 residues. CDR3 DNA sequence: TGTGCCAGCGGCGAGAGAGCTAACTATGGCTACACCTTC. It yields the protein CASGERANYGYTF.

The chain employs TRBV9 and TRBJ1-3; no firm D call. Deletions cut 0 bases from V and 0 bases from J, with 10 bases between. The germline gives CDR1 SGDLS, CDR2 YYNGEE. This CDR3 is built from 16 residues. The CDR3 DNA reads TGTGCCAGCAGCGTAGACCCAGGTCTCTCTGGAAACACCATATATTTT. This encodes CASSVDPGLSGNTIYF.

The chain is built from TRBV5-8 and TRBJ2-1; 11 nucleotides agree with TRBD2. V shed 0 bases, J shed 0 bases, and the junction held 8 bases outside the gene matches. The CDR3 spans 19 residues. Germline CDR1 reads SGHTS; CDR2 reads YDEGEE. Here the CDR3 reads CASSLEVFLAGGSYNEQFF. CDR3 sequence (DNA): TGTGCCAGCAGCTTGGAAGTATTCCTAGCGGGGGGCTCCTACAATGAGCAGTTCTTC.

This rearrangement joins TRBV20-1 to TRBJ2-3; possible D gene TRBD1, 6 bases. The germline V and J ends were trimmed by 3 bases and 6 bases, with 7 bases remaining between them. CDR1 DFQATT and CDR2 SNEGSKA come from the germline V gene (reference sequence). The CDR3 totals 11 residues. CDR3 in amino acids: CSASTGDTQYF. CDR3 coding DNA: TGCAGTGCTAGTACAGGGGATACGCAGTATTTT.

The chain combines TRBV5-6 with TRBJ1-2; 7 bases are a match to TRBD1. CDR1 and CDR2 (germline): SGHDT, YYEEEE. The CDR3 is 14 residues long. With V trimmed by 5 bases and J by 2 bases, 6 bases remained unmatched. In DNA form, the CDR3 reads TGTGCCAGCAGGGACCAGGGGGAAAACTATGGCTACACCTTC. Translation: CASRDQGENYGYTF.

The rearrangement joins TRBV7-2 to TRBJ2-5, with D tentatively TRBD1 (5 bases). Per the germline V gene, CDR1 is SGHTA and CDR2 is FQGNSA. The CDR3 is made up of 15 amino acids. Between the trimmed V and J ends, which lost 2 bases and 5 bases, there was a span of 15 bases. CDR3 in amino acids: CASSLLPGIFETQYF. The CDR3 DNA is TGTGCCAGCAGCTTACTCCCAGGGATTTTCGAGACCCAGTACTTC.

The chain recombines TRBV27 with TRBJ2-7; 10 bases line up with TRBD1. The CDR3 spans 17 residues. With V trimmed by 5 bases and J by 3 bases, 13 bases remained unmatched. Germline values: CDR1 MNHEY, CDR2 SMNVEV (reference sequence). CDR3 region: CASSRSLPGQGYYEQYF. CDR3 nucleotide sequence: TGTGCCAGCAGTCGTTCCTTACCGGGACAGGGGTACTACGAGCAGTACTTC.

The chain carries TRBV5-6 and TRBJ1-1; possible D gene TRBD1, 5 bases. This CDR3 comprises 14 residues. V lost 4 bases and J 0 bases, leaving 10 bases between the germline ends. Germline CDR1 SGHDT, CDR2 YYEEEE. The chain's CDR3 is CASSTQEMNTEAFF. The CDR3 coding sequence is TGTGCCAGCAGCACACAGGAGATGAACACTGAAGCTTTCTTT.

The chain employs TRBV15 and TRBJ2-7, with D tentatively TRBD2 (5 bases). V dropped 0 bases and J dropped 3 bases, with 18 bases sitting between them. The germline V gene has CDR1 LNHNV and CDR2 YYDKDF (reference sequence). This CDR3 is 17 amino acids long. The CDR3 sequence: CATSRDRTPVRDYEQYF. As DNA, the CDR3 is TGTGCCACCAGCAGAGATCGCACGCCAGTGAGGGACTACGAGCAGTACTTC.

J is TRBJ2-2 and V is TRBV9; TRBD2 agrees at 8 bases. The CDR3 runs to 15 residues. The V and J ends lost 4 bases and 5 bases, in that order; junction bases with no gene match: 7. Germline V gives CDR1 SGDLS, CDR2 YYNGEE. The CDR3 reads CASSSRLARTGELFF. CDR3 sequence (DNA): TGTGCCAGCAGCTCTCGACTAGCGAGAACCGGGGAGCTGTTTTTT.

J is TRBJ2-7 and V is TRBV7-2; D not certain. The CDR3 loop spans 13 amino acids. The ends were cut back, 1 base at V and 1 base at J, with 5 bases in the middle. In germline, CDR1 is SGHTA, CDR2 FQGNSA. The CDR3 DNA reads TGTGCCAGCAGCTTAGGACATTCCTACGAGCAGTACTTC. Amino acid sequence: CASSLGHSYEQYF.

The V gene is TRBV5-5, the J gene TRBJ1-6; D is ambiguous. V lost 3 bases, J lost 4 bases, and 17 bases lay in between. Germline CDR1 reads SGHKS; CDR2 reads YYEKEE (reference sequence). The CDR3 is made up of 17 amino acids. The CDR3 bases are TGTGCCAGCAGCTCCAAGTCGTGGGAAGGGTATAATTCACCCCTCCACTTT. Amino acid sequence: CASSSKSWEGYNSPLHF.